This T cell receptor (beta chain) is drawn from a study of OX40 agonist ivuxolimab in advanced cancers. With respect to the entire study: Ivuxolimab, which targeted the costimulatory receptor OX40 (CD134), was an agonistic, fully human IgG2 monoclonal antibody. Intravenous ivuxolimab was administered to patients every 2 weeks at six dose levels: 0.01, 0.1, 0.3, 1.5, 3 and 10 mg/kg. Of the roughly 52 dose-escalation patients, hepatocellular carcinoma was present in around 20, melanoma in roughly 15, renal cell carcinoma in 9 and head and neck cancer in 9. In the dose-escalation cohort, around four fifths of patients were male, and the mean age was roughly 60 years, with a range of 23 to 79. Patients were allowed to have had prior anti-PD-1, anti-PD-L1 or anti-CTLA-4 therapy, and approximately 40% of the dose-escalation patients had been treated with checkpoint inhibitors. Partial responses were achieved by three dose-escalation patients, of whom one had hepatocellular carcinoma and two had cutaneous melanoma. Peripheral TCRbeta sequencing aimed to test whether ivuxolimab altered TCR sequence diversity and caused clonal T-cell expansion. The paper reports the monotherapy dose-escalation portion (N = 52 patients) of the phase I ivuxolimab trial.

Genomic DNA was extracted from sorted cells for sequencing of the TCRbeta CDR3 region. TCRbeta CDR3 regions were sequenced using the immunoSEQ Assay. TCRdb mirrors the immuneACCESS table, restricted to in-frame sequences. Some clones are absent from its copies; in checked studies, under half trace to an unresolved V gene, and the reason for the others is unknown. Present in this sample are about 67,000 clones, approximately 85% of which were seen just once. The leading ten clones occupy around 2% of the sample. To note about this clone: Its antigen is currently not known. No base quality information exists; no much larger clone differs at one position.

On the study overall, not on this receptor specifically: At doses of 0.1 to 3.0 mg/kg, clonal expansion of both CD4+ and CD8+ blood T cells was observed from baseline to week 6. After ivuxolimab, more expanded clones were found on average in CD8+ T cells than in CD4+ T cells. Low levels of normalized T-cell clonal expansion were also seen in some nonresponding patients. The antigen specificity of the clonally expanded peripheral T cells was not determined. In partial responders in the 0.1-3.0 mg/kg groups, normalized peripheral clonal expansion was found to be among the lowest, especially among CD8+ T cells.

Patients with autoimmune disease history or receiving systemic immunosuppression were excluded from the trial. In every dose cohort, peripheral blood was drawn for TCR sequencing at baseline, cycle 4 day 1, and cycle 7 day 1. The samples were drawn from a first-in-human, open-label, multicenter phase I dose-escalation trial of ivuxolimab. The trial enrolled adults with locally advanced or metastatic head and neck squamous cell, hepatocellular, melanoma or renal cell carcinoma. Before TCR sequencing, CD4+ and CD8+ T cells were separately sorted from peripheral blood. This clonotype was sampled from an adult with an advanced solid tumor such as melanoma, head and neck, liver or kidney cancer. The sequences come from CD4+ or CD8+ T cells sorted from blood, collected in a trial of the OX40 agonist ivuxolimab.

The DNA is as follows: TGTGCCAGCAGTCCCCCGGAGGTAATTGGAAACACCATATATTTT. Its amino acids are CASSPPEVIGNTIYF. This sequence uses TRBV25-1 and TRBJ1-3; confidence is insufficient to name the D gene. The CDR3 runs 15 amino acids, cysteine and phenylalanine included. The read is trimmed to its CDR3 DNA, 45 bases read in frame from base 1. A distance of 14 bases separates the germline ends of V and J, which lose 5 bases and 3 bases respectively. From the germline V gene, CDR1 is MGHDK and CDR2 is SYGVNS.